The T cell receptor (beta chain) under discussion was sequenced for a study of T cell responses to AZD1222 COVID-19 vaccine. Study results and limitations: Only 6 or 7 AZD1222 recipients tested seropositive at baseline.

Libraries were prepared by immunoSEQ multiplex PCR; TCRdb keeps only in-frame clonotypes and omits some of them. The repertoire holds about 98,000 clones, roughly 80% seen once, with approximately 15% in the top ten. On this clone itself: The antigen remains unidentified.

CDR1 and CDR2 (germline): SNHLY, FYNNEI. V gave up 8 bases and J gave up 5 bases; unmatched junction bases: 5. The CDR3 has 13 residues. The sample here was peripheral blood, taken on day 0 of AZD1222 vaccination. V gene TRBV2 combines with J gene TRBJ2-3, with 9 bases lining up with TRBD1. This clonotype was obtained from an adult in good health. CDR3 sequence: CASLTGGGDTQYF. CDR3 nucleotide sequence: TGTGCCAGCTTGACAGGGGGTGGAGATACGCAGTATTTT.